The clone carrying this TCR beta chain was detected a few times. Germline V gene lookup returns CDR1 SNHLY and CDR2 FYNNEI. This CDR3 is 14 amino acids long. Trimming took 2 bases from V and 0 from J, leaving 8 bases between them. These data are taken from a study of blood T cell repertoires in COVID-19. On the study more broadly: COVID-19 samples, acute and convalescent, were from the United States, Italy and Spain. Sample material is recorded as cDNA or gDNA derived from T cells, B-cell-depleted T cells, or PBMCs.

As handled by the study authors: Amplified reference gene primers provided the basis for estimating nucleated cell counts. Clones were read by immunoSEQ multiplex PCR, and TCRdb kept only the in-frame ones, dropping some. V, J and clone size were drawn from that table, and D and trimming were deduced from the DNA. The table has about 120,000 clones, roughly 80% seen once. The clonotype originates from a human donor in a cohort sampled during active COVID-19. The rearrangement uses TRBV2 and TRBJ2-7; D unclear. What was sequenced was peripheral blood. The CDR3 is CASSEFWSSYEQYF. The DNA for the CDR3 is TGTGCCAGCAGTGAATTCTGGAGCTCCTACGAGCAGTACTTC.